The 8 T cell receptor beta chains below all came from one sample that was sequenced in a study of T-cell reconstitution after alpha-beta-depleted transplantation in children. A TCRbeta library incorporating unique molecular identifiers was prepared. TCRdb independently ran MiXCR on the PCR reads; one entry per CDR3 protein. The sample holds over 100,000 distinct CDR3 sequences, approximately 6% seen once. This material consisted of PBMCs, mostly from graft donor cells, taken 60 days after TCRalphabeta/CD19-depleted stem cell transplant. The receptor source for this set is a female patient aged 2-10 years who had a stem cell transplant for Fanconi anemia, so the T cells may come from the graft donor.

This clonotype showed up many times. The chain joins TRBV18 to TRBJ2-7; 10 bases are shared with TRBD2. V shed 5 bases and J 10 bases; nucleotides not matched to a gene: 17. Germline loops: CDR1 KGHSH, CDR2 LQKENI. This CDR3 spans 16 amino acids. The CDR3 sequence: CASSTTRGTSATNQYF. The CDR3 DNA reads TGTGCCAGCTCAACCACCCGAGGGACTAGCGCTACCAATCAGTACTTC.

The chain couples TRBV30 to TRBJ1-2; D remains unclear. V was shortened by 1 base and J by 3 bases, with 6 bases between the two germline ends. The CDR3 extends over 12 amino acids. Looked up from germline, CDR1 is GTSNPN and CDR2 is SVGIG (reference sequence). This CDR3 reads CAWSEVDYGYTF. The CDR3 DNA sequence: TGTGCCTGGAGTGAAGTTGACTATGGCTACACCTTC.

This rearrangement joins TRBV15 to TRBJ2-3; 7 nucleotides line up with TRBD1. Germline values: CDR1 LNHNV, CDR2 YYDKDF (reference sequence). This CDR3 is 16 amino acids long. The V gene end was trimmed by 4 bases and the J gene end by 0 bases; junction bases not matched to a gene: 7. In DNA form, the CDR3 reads TGTGCCACCAGCACATACAGGGGATTCAGCACAGATACGCAGTATTTT. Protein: CATSTYRGFSTDTQYF.

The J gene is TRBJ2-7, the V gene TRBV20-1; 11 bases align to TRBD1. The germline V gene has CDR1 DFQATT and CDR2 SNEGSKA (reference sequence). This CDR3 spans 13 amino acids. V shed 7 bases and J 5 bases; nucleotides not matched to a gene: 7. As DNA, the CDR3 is TGCAGTGGAGCGGGACAGGGGGGTAACGAGCAGTACTTC. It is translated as CSGAGQGGNEQYF.

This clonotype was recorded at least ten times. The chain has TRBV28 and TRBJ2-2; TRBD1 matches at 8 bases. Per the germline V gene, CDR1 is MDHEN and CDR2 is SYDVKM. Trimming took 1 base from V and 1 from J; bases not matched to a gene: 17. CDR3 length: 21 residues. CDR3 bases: TGTGCCAGCAGTTTATTCCAGAGGGATATTTGGGACAGGTTGAACACCGGGGAGCTGTTTTTT. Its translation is CASSLFQRDIWDRLNTGELFF.

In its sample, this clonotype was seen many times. CDR3 DNA: TGTGCCAGCAGCGCCAGGGACAGGCCCAGCCCGAACACCGGGGAGCTGTTTTTT. Amino acid sequence: CASSARDRPSPNTGELFF. This sequence joins TRBV9 and TRBJ2-2, with TRBD1 matching 8 bases. This CDR3 contains 18 residues. CDR1 is SGDLS, CDR2 YYNGEE, per germline. V shed 3 bases and J 0 bases; nucleotides not matched to a gene: 10.

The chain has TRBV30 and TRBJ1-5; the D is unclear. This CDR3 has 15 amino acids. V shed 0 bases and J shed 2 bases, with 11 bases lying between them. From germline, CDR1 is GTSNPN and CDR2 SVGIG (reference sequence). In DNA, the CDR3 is TGTGCCTGGAGTGTACAGAGGGTTGGCAATCAGCCCCAGCATTTT. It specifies CAWSVQRVGNQPQHF.

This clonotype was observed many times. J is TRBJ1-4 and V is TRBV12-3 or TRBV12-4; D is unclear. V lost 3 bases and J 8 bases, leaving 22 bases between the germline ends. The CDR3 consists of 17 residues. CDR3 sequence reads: CASSFASEVGVREKLFF. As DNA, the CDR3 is TGTGCCAGCAGTTTTGCCAGTGAAGTCGGGGTTCGAGAAAAACTGTTTTTT.